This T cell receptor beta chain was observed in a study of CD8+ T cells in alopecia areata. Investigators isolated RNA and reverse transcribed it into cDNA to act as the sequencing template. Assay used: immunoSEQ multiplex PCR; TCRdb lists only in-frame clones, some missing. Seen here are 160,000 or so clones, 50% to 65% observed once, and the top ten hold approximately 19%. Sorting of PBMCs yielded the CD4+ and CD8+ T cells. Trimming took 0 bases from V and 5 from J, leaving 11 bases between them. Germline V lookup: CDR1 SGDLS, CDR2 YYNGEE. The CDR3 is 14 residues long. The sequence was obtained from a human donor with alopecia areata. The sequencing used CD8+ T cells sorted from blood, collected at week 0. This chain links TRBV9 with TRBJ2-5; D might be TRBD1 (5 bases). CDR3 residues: CASSVASQGETQYF. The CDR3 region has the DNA TGTGCCAGCAGCGTAGCATCGCAGGGTGAGACCCAGTACTTC. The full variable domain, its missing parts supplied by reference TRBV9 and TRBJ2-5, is DSGVTQTPKHLITATGQRVTLRCSPRSGDLSVYWYQQSLDQGLQFLIQYYNGEERAKGNILERFSAQQFPDLHSELNLSSLELGDSALYFCASSVASQGETQYFGPGTRLLVL.